This is a list of T cell receptor beta chains from one sample in a study of cytomegalovirus exposure and HLA in healthy donors. Clones were read by immunoSEQ multiplex PCR, and TCRdb kept only the in-frame ones, dropping some. The sample carries some 100,000 clones, roughly 80% recorded once. Sample: PBMCs. Receptors were obtained from a girl aged 2-15 years in good health and CMV-seropositive. The CDR3 runs from the conserved cysteine through the conserved F or W. The D gene is left open where the match is weak. The listing skips clone size in some rows; elsewhere it reads once, few, many or a size class.

D gene: TRBD1
clone size: .
V gene: TRBV9
J gene: TRBJ1-1
CDR3 DNA: TGTGCCAGCAGCGCGTGGACAGGGAGGACTGAAGCTTTCTTT
CDR3 protein: CASSAWTGRTEAFF

D gene: TRBD2
clone size: .
V gene: TRBV9
J gene: TRBJ2-5
CDR3 DNA: TGTGCCAGCAGCGTAGCAGGGACTAGCGGGAGTAAGTACCAAGAGACCCAGTACTTC
CDR3 protein: CASSVAGTSGSKYQETQYF

D gene: TRBD1
clone size: .
V gene: TRBV30
J gene: TRBJ2-7
CDR3 DNA: TGTGCCTGGAGCCTGGGACAGGGGGCTTACGAGCAGTACTTC
CDR3 protein: CAWSLGQGAYEQYF

D gene: .
clone size: .
V gene: TRBV19
J gene: TRBJ2-3
CDR3 DNA: TGTGCCAGTAGGGCCAGCACGGCGGGCCGCACAGATACGCAGTATTTT
CDR3 protein: CASRASTAGRTDTQYF

D gene: .
clone size: .
V gene: TRBV6-1
J gene: TRBJ2-1
CDR3 DNA: TGTGCCAGCAGTGAAGCCGTAGGAGGCAGGGGCAGGGATGAGCAGTTCTTC
CDR3 protein: CASSEAVGGRGRDEQFF

D gene: TRBD1
clone size: .
V gene: TRBV28
J gene: TRBJ1-1
CDR3 DNA: TGTGCCAGCATTTGGACAGGGAACACTGAAGCTTTCTTT
CDR3 protein: CASIWTGNTEAFF

D gene: TRBD1
clone size: .
V gene: TRBV5-4
J gene: TRBJ2-1
CDR3 DNA: TGTGCCAGCAGCTTGGGGGGACAGGGAAGGGACAGTGAGCAGTTCTTC
CDR3 protein: CASSLGGQGRDSEQFF

D gene: .
clone size: .
V gene: TRBV4-1
J gene: TRBJ1-1
CDR3 DNA: TGCGCCAGCAGCCAAGTTGCACAGGCTAACACTGAAGCTTTCTTT
CDR3 protein: CASSQVAQANTEAFF

D gene: TRBD2
clone size: .
V gene: TRBV19
J gene: TRBJ2-1
CDR3 DNA: TGTGCCAGTAGTACCAATTATCCCCTGGGGAGGGCTGTAGCGGTTGAGCAGTTCTTC
CDR3 protein: CASSTNYPLGRAVAVEQFF

D gene: TRBD1
clone size: few
V gene: TRBV7-9
J gene: TRBJ2-7
CDR3 DNA: TGTGCCAGCAGCTCCGGACAGGGCCACTACGAGCAGTACTTC
CDR3 protein: CASSSGQGHYEQYF

D gene: TRBD1
clone size: .
V gene: TRBV27
J gene: TRBJ1-5
CDR3 DNA: TGTGCCAGCAGTTTGACAGGGTCCAATCAGCCCCAGCATTTT
CDR3 protein: CASSLTGSNQPQHF

D gene: TRBD1
clone size: .
V gene: TRBV25-1
J gene: TRBJ1-2
CDR3 DNA: TGTGCCAGCAGTGAATGGGGGACAGTTCCTGGCTACACCTTC
CDR3 protein: CASSEWGTVPGYTF

D gene: .
clone size: .
V gene: TRBV7-9
J gene: TRBJ2-7
CDR3 DNA: TGTGCCAGCAGCTTAGTTGTAACAGGGAATCTTTACGAGCAGTACTTC
CDR3 protein: CASSLVVTGNLYEQYF

D gene: TRBD2
clone size: .
V gene: TRBV2
J gene: TRBJ2-1
CDR3 DNA: TGTGCCAGCAGTGGGCCTAGCGGGGGGGTGAGTGAGCAGTTCTTC
CDR3 protein: CASSGPSGGVSEQFF

D gene: .
clone size: .
V gene: TRBV30
J gene: TRBJ1-2
CDR3 DNA: TGTGCCTGGTTGCAGGGAAGTGTTGGCTACACCTTC
CDR3 protein: CAWLQGSVGYTF

D gene: .
clone size: .
V gene: TRBV5-1
J gene: TRBJ2-5
CDR3 DNA: TGCGCCAGCAGACAAAAGATCCAAGAGACCCAGTACTTC
CDR3 protein: CASRQKIQETQYF

D gene: .
clone size: few
V gene: TRBV28
J gene: TRBJ1-1
CDR3 DNA: TGTGCCAGTAGCTTGGGGGGAGGTACTGAAGCTTTCTTT
CDR3 protein: CASSLGGGTEAFF